This T cell receptor (beta chain) emerged from a study of control samples from healthy donors and cancer patients. Produced via immunoSEQ multiplex PCR; TCRdb's table is partial and in-frame only. This table holds approximately 100,000 clones, 80% to 95% found once. V lost 2 bases and J 5 bases, leaving 13 bases between the germline ends. The CDR3 loop spans 15 amino acids. Looked up from germline, CDR1 is MNHEY and CDR2 is SVGEGT. In this sample, this clone turned up a few times. Sequenced material: blood. The V gene is TRBV6-2 or TRBV6-3, the J gene TRBJ1-5; unclear D gene. The clonotype comes from a human donor in good health. The donor label of this sample is uncertain. CDR3 region: CASSYAGKGYQPQHF. The CDR3 coding sequence is TGTGCCAGCAGTTACGCCGGAAAGGGATATCAGCCCCAGCATTTT.